Below are 5 T cell receptor beta chains sequenced from a single sample in a study of cytomegalovirus exposure and HLA in healthy donors. PCR primers comprised 60 Vbeta and 13 Jbeta primers. This table comes from immunoSEQ multiplex PCR, and its TCRdb copy is limited to in-frame clones, with some not included. The sample holds more than 95,000 clones; around 74% are singletons and the top ten take about 1.6%. The specimen was PBMCs. These receptors were taken from a woman aged 18 to 35 in good health and CMV-seronegative.

The V and J genes are TRBV30 and TRBJ2-2; TRBD2 might be the D (6 bases). The CDR3 length is 13 residues. V dropped 1 base and J dropped 7 bases, with 10 bases sitting between them. In germline, CDR1 is GTSNPN, CDR2 SVGIG (reference sequence). The CDR3: CAWSALAVGELFF. CDR3 nucleotide sequence: TGTGCCTGGAGTGCACTAGCCGTCGGGGAGCTGTTTTTT.

The chain uses TRBV5-1 and TRBJ1-1; maybe TRBD1 (6 bases). The CDR3 is 16 residues long. Germline assignment: CDR1 SGHRS and CDR2 YFSETQ. Trimming left V 0 bases short and J 5 bases short, with 17 bases between. CDR3 bases: TGCGCCAGCAGCTTGGACCTATTACAGGGATTTACTGAAGCTTTCTTT. As protein: CASSLDLLQGFTEAFF.

This clone was observed a single time. V is TRBV30 and J is TRBJ1-2, with 9 bases aligning to TRBD1. CDR3 length: 16 residues. J lost 8 bases, V lost 7 bases, and 20 bases had no gene match. The germline gives CDR1 GTSNPN, CDR2 SVGIG (reference sequence). The CDR3 loop is CAFLYLRVGTGPGYTF. In DNA, the CDR3 is TGTGCCTTTCTTTACTTAAGGGTCGGGACAGGGCCAGGCTACACCTTC.

The V and J genes are TRBV10-2 and TRBJ2-2, with TRBD2 matching 10 bases. CDR3 length: 15 amino acids. Germline V gives CDR1 WSHSY, CDR2 SAAADI. The J segment lost 1 base and the V segment lost 7 bases, leaving 3 bases of the junction unmatched. The CDR3, as DNA: TGCGCCAGCACCGGGACTAGCGAGAACACCGGGGAGCTGTTTTTT. This encodes CASTGTSENTGELFF.

In the case of this clone: One junction end does not reproduce the germline sequence, and a read error may be involved. This chain connects TRBV29-1 to TRBJ1-2, with TRBD1 identical over 10 bases. CDR3 length: 17 residues. CDR1 and CDR2 from the germline V gene are SQVTM and ANQGSEA. The CDR3 region has the DNA TGCAGCGGTGAAAGTCTGGGACAGGGGAAGTATTCTTGGGGCTACACCTTC. Protein: CSGESLGQGKYSWGYTF.